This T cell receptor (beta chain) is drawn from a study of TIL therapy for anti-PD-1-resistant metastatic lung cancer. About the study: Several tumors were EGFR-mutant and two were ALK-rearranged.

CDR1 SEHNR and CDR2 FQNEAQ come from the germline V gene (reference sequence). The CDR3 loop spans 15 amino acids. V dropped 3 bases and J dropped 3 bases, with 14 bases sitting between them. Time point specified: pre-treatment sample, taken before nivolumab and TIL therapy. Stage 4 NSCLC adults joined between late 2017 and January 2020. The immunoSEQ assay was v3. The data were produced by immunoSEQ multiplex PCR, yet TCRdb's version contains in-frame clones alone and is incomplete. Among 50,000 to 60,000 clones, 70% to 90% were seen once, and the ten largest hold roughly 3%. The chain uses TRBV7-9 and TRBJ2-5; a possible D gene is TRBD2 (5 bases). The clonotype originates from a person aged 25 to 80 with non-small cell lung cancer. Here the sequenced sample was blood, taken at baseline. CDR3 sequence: CASSFLGARKETQYF. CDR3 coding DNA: TGTGCCAGCAGCTTCCTGGGAGCCCGGAAAGAGACCCAGTACTTC.